Presented here are 19 T cell receptor beta chains from one specimen sequenced in a study of CD8+CD57+ T cells in acquired aplastic anemia. Genomic DNA acted as the template from which TCR beta VDJ combination and CDR3 sequence profiling were carried out. TCRdb re-called the reads through MiXCR, storing one row per CDR3 protein. The repertoire holds hundreds of thousands of distinct CDR3 sequences, with approximately 45% as singletons. The authors sequenced patients whose flow cytometry had shown CD8+CD57+ cell expansion. The sequenced sample was sorted CD4+, CD8+, or CD8+CD57+ T cells (not recorded which) from PBMCs. These receptors originate from a human donor with aplastic anemia.

This clonotype has more than one count but fewer than ten. This chain links TRBV10-3 with TRBJ1-5; D might be TRBD1 (5 bases). V was cut by 5 bases and J by 5 bases, with 13 bases left in between. The length of the CDR3 is 14 residues. CDR1 and CDR2 from the germline V gene are ENHRY and SYGVKD. The chain's CDR3 is CAISFDRFDQPQHF. In nucleotides, the CDR3 is TGTGCCATCAGTTTCGACAGATTCGATCAGCCCCAGCATTTT.

This clonotype occurred many times. The J gene is TRBJ1-2, the V gene TRBV25-1; TRBD1 is a possible D gene (6 bases). The CDR3 is 16 residues long. Trimming removed 4 bases at V and 4 bases at J, with 19 bases between. Per the germline V gene, CDR1 is MGHDK and CDR2 is SYGVNS. The CDR3 spells CASSGAGAPSIYGYTF. DNA for the CDR3: TGTGCCAGCAGTGGAGCGGGGGCGCCTTCAATCTATGGCTACACCTTC.

V gene TRBV7-3 combines with J gene TRBJ2-3, with unresolved D. V was pared by 1 base and J by 6 bases, with 11 bases between. CDR3 length equals 14 residues. Germline CDR1 and CDR2: SGHTA and FQGTGA. The CDR3 DNA sequence: TGTGCCAGCAGCTTAAATTATCCATCGGATACGCAGTATTTT. Protein: CASSLNYPSDTQYF.

The table lists this clonotype with many counts. The CDR3 region has the DNA TGTGCCAGCAGCTTAGTTCTGGGGCGCAACTCTGGGGCCAACGTCCTGACTTTC. Translated, it gives CASSLVLGRNSGANVLTF. The chain couples TRBV7-9 to TRBJ2-6; tentative D call: TRBD1 (5 bases). The CDR3 extends over 18 amino acids. CDR1 is SEHNR and CDR2 is FQNEAQ in the germline V gene (reference sequence). V was shortened by 1 base and J by 0 bases, with 13 bases between the two germline ends.

The table lists this clonotype with many counts. The rearrangement joins TRBV9 to TRBJ2-7; 9 bases fit TRBD2. Germline CDR1 is SGDLS and CDR2 is YYNGEE. Trimming cost V 0 bases and J 2 bases; bases outside gene matches: 3. CDR3 size: 15 residues. CDR3 sequence reads: CASSVEAGGPYEQYF. The CDR3 DNA follows: TGTGCCAGCAGCGTAGAGGCGGGAGGGCCCTACGAGCAGTACTTC.

This clonotype showed up many times. The gene calls are TRBV4-1 and TRBJ1-2; tentative D call: TRBD1 (6 bases). CDR1 and CDR2 (germline): MGHRA, YSYEKL. The V and J ends lost 0 bases and 2 bases respectively, with 10 bases between them. This CDR3 has 15 amino acids. CDR3 sequence: CASSQETGLNYGYTF. The CDR3, as DNA: TGCGCCAGCAGCCAAGAAACAGGGTTAAACTATGGCTACACCTTC.

The V gene is TRBV5-1, the J gene TRBJ2-7; a weak D match, TRBD1 (6 bases). The germline V gene encodes CDR1 SGHRS and CDR2 YFSETQ. The CDR3 length is 16 residues. V gave up 3 bases and J gave up 2 bases, with 18 bases separating them. CDR3: CASSSQSGGEAYEQYF. CDR3 in DNA: TGCGCCAGCAGCTCGCAAAGTGGGGGCGAAGCCTACGAGCAGTACTTC.

This chain joins TRBV15 and TRBJ1-4, with D possibly matching TRBD1 (6 bases). The CDR3 sequence is 13 residues long. Trimming removed 9 bases from V and 5 bases from J, with 13 bases in between. Germline values: CDR1 LNHNV, CDR2 YYDKDF (reference sequence). CDR3 DNA: TGTGCCACTAGAGAGGACAGCAATGAAAAACTGTTTTTT. This encodes CATREDSNEKLFF.

The chain couples TRBV10-1 to TRBJ2-3; 8 nucleotides align to TRBD2. CDR1 and CDR2 (germline): WNHNN, SYGVQD (reference sequence). The CDR3 length is 16 residues. V shed 3 bases and J 0 bases; nucleotides not matched to a gene: 5. Written as DNA, the CDR3 is TGCGCCAGCAGTGATTATGGACTAGCAAGCACAGATACGCAGTATTTT. Protein sequence: CASSDYGLASTDTQYF.

This clonotype was detected only once. The rearrangement joins TRBV25-1 to TRBJ1-4; TRBD1 might be the D (6 bases). Germline assignment: CDR1 MGHDK and CDR2 SYGVNS. The length of the CDR3 is 15 residues. Trimming left V 3 bases short and J 0 bases short, with 8 bases between. The CDR3 sequence: CASSDTGPTNEKLFF. The CDR3 bases are TGTGCCAGCAGTGATACAGGGCCAACTAATGAAAAACTGTTTTTT.

This clonotype came up many times. The chain recombines TRBV20-1 with TRBJ1-5; no definite D call. Germline V gene lookup returns CDR1 DFQATT and CDR2 SNEGSKA (reference sequence). The CDR3 loop spans 16 amino acids. V was trimmed by 6 bases and J by 0 bases, leaving 18 bases between them. The CDR3, as DNA: TGCAGTGCAATGGCTCCCGGGGATTATAGCAATCAGCCCCAGCATTTT. Encoded protein: CSAMAPGDYSNQPQHF.

V gene TRBV3-1 combines with J gene TRBJ2-3; TRBD2 matches at 7 bases. Per the germline V gene, CDR1 is LGHDT and CDR2 is YNNKEL (reference sequence). Trimming cost V 2 bases and J 6 bases; bases outside gene matches: 11. This CDR3 contains 16 residues. This CDR3 reads CASSQRWRESPDTQYF. As DNA, the CDR3 is TGTGCCAGCAGCCAAAGGTGGCGGGAGAGCCCTGATACGCAGTATTTT.

A few counts support this clonotype. Here the CDR3 omits its conserved ending phenylalanine or tryptophan, so a read error is the likely source. The V call is TRBV29-1, the J call TRBJ2-4; D is possibly TRBD2 (5 bases). From germline, CDR1 is SQVTM and CDR2 ANQGSEA. The CDR3 sequence is 11 residues long. Trimming stripped 6 bases from V and 6 bases from J, with 9 bases between. The CDR3 nucleotides are TGCAGCGTGCGGGTGGCAAACATTCAGTACCTC. This encodes CSVRVANIQYL.

This clonotype came up a few times. This chain joins TRBV15 and TRBJ2-7; weak D call: TRBD2 (5 bases). V shed 3 bases and J shed 4 bases, with 16 bases lying between them. Germline CDR1 is LNHNV and CDR2 is YYDKDF (reference sequence). The CDR3 spans 15 residues. CDR3 region: CATSRAPGVRYEQYF. For the CDR3, the DNA is TGTGCCACCAGCAGGGCTCCCGGGGTGAGGTACGAGCAGTACTTC.

The V call is TRBV2, the J call TRBJ2-2; 10 bases map to TRBD2. This CDR3 contains 15 residues. With 7 bases clipped from V and 5 bases from J, the junction kept 7 bases outside the gene matches. The germline gives CDR1 SNHLY, CDR2 FYNNEI. CDR3 loop: CASKPGLALTGELFF. The DNA of the CDR3 is TGTGCCAGCAAACCGGGACTAGCGTTAACCGGGGAGCTGTTTTTT.

This clonotype has ten or more counts. This rearrangement joins TRBV29-1 to TRBJ2-7; D is unclear. The V gene's germline CDR1 is SQVTM and CDR2 ANQGSEA. The V gene lost 1 base and the J gene lost 0 bases, with 13 bases spanning the gap. This CDR3 region has 15 residues. CDR3 region: CSVEGYGFSSYEQYF. The CDR3 DNA sequence: TGCAGCGTTGAAGGATACGGGTTTTCCTCCTACGAGCAGTACTTC.

The chain employs TRBV19 and TRBJ1-5, with a tentative D call TRBD1 (6 bases). This CDR3 is 11 amino acids long. Germline V gene lookup returns CDR1 LNHDA and CDR2 SQIVND (reference sequence). V was cut by 8 bases and J by 13 bases, with 15 bases left in between. The CDR3 DNA reads TGTGCCAGTGAAGGACAGCTTAATCAGCATTTT. Its protein product is CASEGQLNQHF.

This rearrangement joins TRBV30 to TRBJ1-1, with unresolved D. Trimming took off 2 bases at V and 1 base at J, with 5 bases between the two ends. Germline V CDR1 and CDR2: GTSNPN, SVGIG (reference sequence). The CDR3 length is 12 residues. CDR3 bases: TGTGCCTGGAGTACGGCGAACACTGAAGCTTTCTTT. It codes for CAWSTANTEAFF.

There are a few counts of this clonotype. The chain has TRBV7-8 and TRBJ2-3; D ambiguous. Trimming took off 7 bases at V and 1 base at J, with 9 bases between the two ends. The CDR3 loop spans 13 amino acids. Germline CDR1 reads SGHVS; CDR2 reads FQNEAQ. Written as DNA, the CDR3 is TGTGCCAGCAATAGTGCCCGCACAGATACGCAGTATTTT. Translation: CASNSARTDTQYF.